These T cell receptor beta chains were read from a single sample in a study of blood T cell repertoires in COVID-19. Measured with immunoSEQ multiplex PCR; TCRdb has only the in-frame clones, and not every one. The sample includes over 150,000 clones, more than 85% of them seen just once. The sample was peripheral blood. These receptors all come from a man aged 60 to 69 with COVID-19, enrolled during active disease. Both conserved end residues are part of each CDR3. The order of the fields is J gene, V gene, CDR3 protein.

>TRBJ2-1|TRBV29-1
CSVDLGTGGNEQFF
>TRBJ2-1|TRBV11-3
CASSLGGGGSYNEQFF
>TRBJ2-5|TRBV6-2/TRBV6-3
CASTYSAETQYF
>TRBJ1-6|TRBV7-9
CASSLARDSPLHF
>TRBJ2-1|TRBV6-2/TRBV6-3
CASSITIYNEQFF
>TRBJ1-1|TRBV25-1
CASSEGAGKTEAFF
>TRBJ2-5|TRBV12-3/TRBV12-4
CASSPSVETQYF
>TRBJ2-1|TRBV19
CASRDGGVGSGSTYNEQFF
>TRBJ2-5|TRBV7-2
CASSLAQGGEETQYF
>TRBJ1-1|TRBV27
CASSRPDRNTEAFF
>TRBJ2-3|TRBV11-2
CASSLFRAFTDTQYF
>TRBJ1-6|TRBV28
CASSPGLYNSPLHF
>TRBJ2-1|TRBV5-1
CASSLDSPFYNEQFF
>TRBJ2-2|TRBV5-1
CASTPTTVRAGELFF
>TRBJ1-1|TRBV6-2/TRBV6-3
CASSYTGGYTEAFF
>TRBJ1-6|TRBV3-1/TRBV3-2
CASSLGQVNSPLHF
>TRBJ2-7|TRBV2
CASSYTSTGSYEQYF
>TRBJ2-7|TRBV19
CASSIKRGQGYEQYF
>TRBJ1-3|TRBV7-8
CASSLSRQNGNTIYF
>TRBJ1-1|TRBV6-2/TRBV6-3
CASSYWDRGAEAFF
>TRBJ2-7|TRBV21-1
CASSKEEGTGYYEQYF
>TRBJ1-6|TRBV7-2
CASSQDRIRSSYNSPLHF
>TRBJ1-4|TRBV3-1/TRBV3-2
CASSPTGVGNEKLFF
>TRBJ1-1|TRBV27
CASVENTEAFF
>TRBJ2-5|TRBV18
CASSPLPEETQYF
>TRBJ1-5|TRBV6-6
CASSRSGGGQPQHF
>TRBJ1-1|TRBV6-5
CASSPTGTVNTEAFF
>TRBJ1-2|TRBV11-3
CASSQSPGYGYTF
>TRBJ1-2|TRBV5-6
CASSLPAWTDYGYTF
>TRBJ1-2|TRBV27
CASTSDRTGGYTF
>TRBJ2-5|TRBV11-2
CASSSGGQETQYF
>TRBJ1-1|TRBV9
CASSAGQGERSAEAFF
>TRBJ2-3|TRBV19
CASRRLAGVDTQYF
>TRBJ1-4|TRBV14
CASSQDNRGPSEKLFF
>TRBJ1-1|TRBV30
CAWSLQGNTEAFF
>TRBJ1-2|TRBV12-3/TRBV12-4
CASSTDRVYGYTF
>TRBJ2-7|TRBV18
CASSPPTGRGYEQYF
>TRBJ1-2|TRBV3-1/TRBV3-2
CASTPVSGVGYGYTF
>TRBJ1-4|TRBV7-2
CASSPSIRNNEKLFF
>TRBJ2-2|TRBV18
CASSPSKTQGLNTGELFF
>TRBJ2-7|TRBV7-2
CASSLVKLAGVDREQYF
>TRBJ2-2|TRBV25-1
CASSPYLTGEGGTGELFF
>TRBJ1-5|TRBV7-9
CASSSSGQANQPQHF
>TRBJ1-5|TRBV3-1/TRBV3-2
CASSQGGQYNQPQHF
>TRBJ1-1|TRBV3-1/TRBV3-2
CASSQDLVTTGAFF
>TRBJ2-1|TRBV27
CASRPGQGEYYNEQFF